This is a list of T cell receptor beta chains from one sample in a study of blood T cell repertoires in COVID-19. The repertoire was sequenced with immunoSEQ multiplex PCR; TCRdb's copy has only in-frame clones and lacks some. The sample contains about 150,000 clones, about 80% of which appear only once. Sequenced: PBMCs or T cells enriched from blood (not recorded which). These TCRs come from a man between 50 and 59 years old who had recovered from COVID-19. CDR3s include the opening cysteine and the closing phenylalanine or tryptophan. The D gene is left open where the match is weak. Only part of the rows carry a size: once, few, many, or a class if the clone is expanded.

V gene: TRBV19
clone size: .
D gene: TRBD1
J gene: TRBJ1-1
CDR3 protein: CASTIQGEAFF
CDR3 DNA: TGTGCCAGTACAATACAGGGGGAAGCTTTCTTT

V gene: TRBV11-2
clone size: .
D gene: .
J gene: TRBJ1-1
CDR3 protein: CASSFAQGWGLNTEAFF
CDR3 DNA: TGTGCCAGCAGCTTTGCCCAGGGATGGGGCCTGAACACTGAAGCTTTCTTT

V gene: TRBV13
clone size: .
D gene: .
J gene: TRBJ1-1
CDR3 protein: CASSFRGEAFF
CDR3 DNA: TGTGCCAGCAGCTTCAGGGGCGAAGCTTTCTTT

V gene: TRBV6-5
clone size: .
D gene: TRBD1
J gene: TRBJ1-1
CDR3 protein: CASRYRGLMNTEAFF
CDR3 DNA: TGTGCCAGCAGATACAGGGGGCTTATGAACACTGAAGCTTTCTTT

V gene: TRBV5-1
clone size: .
D gene: .
J gene: TRBJ1-1
CDR3 protein: CASSLAGGGMNTEAFF
CDR3 DNA: TGCGCCAGCAGCTTGGCGGGAGGGGGTATGAACACTGAAGCTTTCTTT

V gene: TRBV7-2
clone size: .
D gene: .
J gene: TRBJ1-2
CDR3 protein: CASSSGGGANYGYTF
CDR3 DNA: TGTGCCAGCAGCTCTGGAGGAGGGGCTAACTATGGCTACACCTTC

V gene: TRBV7-2
clone size: .
D gene: .
J gene: TRBJ1-3
CDR3 protein: CASSLDLGAGNTIYF
CDR3 DNA: TGTGCCAGCAGCTTAGACCTAGGGGCTGGAAACACCATATATTTT

V gene: TRBV18
clone size: .
D gene: .
J gene: TRBJ1-1
CDR3 protein: CASSPLVREGIEAFF
CDR3 DNA: TGTGCCAGCTCACCCCTTGTCAGGGAGGGCATTGAAGCTTTCTTT

V gene: TRBV4-1
clone size: .
D gene: TRBD2
J gene: TRBJ2-7
CDR3 protein: CASSRELAGAKYEQYF
CDR3 DNA: TGCGCCAGCAGCCGAGAGCTAGCGGGGGCTAAGTACGAGCAGTACTTC

V gene: TRBV27
clone size: once
D gene: TRBD1
J gene: TRBJ1-6
CDR3 protein: CASRSDRASLNSPLHF
CDR3 DNA: TGTGCCAGCAGAAGCGACAGGGCATCCTTAAATTCACCCCTCCACTTT

V gene: TRBV6-6
clone size: .
D gene: TRBD1
J gene: TRBJ1-3
CDR3 protein: CASRGRQGDPGNTIYF
CDR3 DNA: TGTGCCAGCAGGGGAAGACAGGGGGACCCTGGAAACACCATATATTTT

V gene: TRBV9
clone size: .
D gene: TRBD2
J gene: TRBJ2-7
CDR3 protein: CASSSGLAGGPGYEQYF
CDR3 DNA: TGTGCCAGCAGCTCTGGACTAGCGGGGGGGCCGGGTTACGAGCAGTACTTC

V gene: TRBV3-1/TRBV3-2
clone size: .
D gene: TRBD1
J gene: TRBJ2-7
CDR3 protein: CASSQKGQGYEQYF
CDR3 DNA: TGTGCCAGCAGCCAAAAAGGACAGGGGTACGAGCAGTACTTC

V gene: TRBV6-5
clone size: .
D gene: TRBD1
J gene: TRBJ1-5
CDR3 protein: CASSHGQGRQPQHF
CDR3 DNA: TGTGCCAGCAGTCATGGACAGGGCCGGCAGCCCCAGCATTTT

V gene: TRBV6-5
clone size: once
D gene: TRBD1
J gene: TRBJ1-5
CDR3 protein: CASSPSGTGDQPQHF
CDR3 DNA: TGTGCCAGCAGCCCATCCGGGACAGGGGATCAGCCCCAGCATTTT

V gene: TRBV7-6
clone size: once
D gene: TRBD1
J gene: TRBJ1-2
CDR3 protein: CASSDRVGYTF
CDR3 DNA: TGTGCCAGCAGCGACAGGGTTGGCTACACCTTC

V gene: TRBV7-2
clone size: .
D gene: TRBD2
J gene: TRBJ2-4
CDR3 protein: CASSSRTSGALAKNIQYF
CDR3 DNA: TGTGCCAGCAGCTCAAGGACTAGCGGGGCCCTAGCCAAAAACATTCAGTACTTC

V gene: TRBV5-1
clone size: once
D gene: .
J gene: TRBJ2-6
CDR3 protein: CASRASSGANVLTF
CDR3 DNA: TGCGCCAGCAGGGCTTCCTCTGGGGCCAACGTCCTGACTTTC

V gene: TRBV6-5
clone size: .
D gene: TRBD1
J gene: TRBJ1-4
CDR3 protein: CASRPNRWTGDKLFF
CDR3 DNA: TGTGCCAGCAGACCCAACCGTTGGACAGGGGATAAACTGTTTTTT

V gene: TRBV7-9
clone size: .
D gene: .
J gene: TRBJ1-2
CDR3 protein: CASSTDSNYGYTF
CDR3 DNA: TGTGCCAGCAGCACCGACAGTAACTATGGCTACACCTTC

V gene: TRBV5-4
clone size: .
D gene: TRBD1
J gene: TRBJ2-6
CDR3 protein: CASSSLGTANPATGANVLTF
CDR3 DNA: TGTGCCAGCAGCTCGCTCGGGACAGCCAACCCTGCTACTGGGGCCAACGTCCTGACTTTC

V gene: TRBV9
clone size: .
D gene: TRBD2
J gene: TRBJ2-3
CDR3 protein: CASSVARGLASADTQYF
CDR3 DNA: TGTGCCAGCAGCGTAGCTCGCGGACTAGCATCGGCAGATACGCAGTATTTT

V gene: TRBV27
clone size: .
D gene: TRBD1
J gene: TRBJ2-7
CDR3 protein: CASSSRDREAEQYF
CDR3 DNA: TGTGCCAGCAGTTCCCGGGACAGGGAAGCCGAGCAGTACTTC